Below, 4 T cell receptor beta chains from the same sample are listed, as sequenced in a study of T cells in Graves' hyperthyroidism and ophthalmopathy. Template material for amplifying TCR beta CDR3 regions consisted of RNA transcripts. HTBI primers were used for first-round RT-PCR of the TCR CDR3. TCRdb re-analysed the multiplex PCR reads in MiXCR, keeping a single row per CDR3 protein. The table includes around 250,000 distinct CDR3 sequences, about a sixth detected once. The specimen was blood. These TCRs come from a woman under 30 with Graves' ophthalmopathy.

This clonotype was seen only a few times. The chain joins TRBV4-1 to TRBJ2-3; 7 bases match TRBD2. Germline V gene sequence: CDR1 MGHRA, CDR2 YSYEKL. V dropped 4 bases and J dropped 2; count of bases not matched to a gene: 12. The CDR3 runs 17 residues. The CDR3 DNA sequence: TGCGCCAGCAGCCGGGAGGGTAGGCAGTTCTTCACAGATACGCAGTATTTT. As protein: CASSREGRQFFTDTQYF.

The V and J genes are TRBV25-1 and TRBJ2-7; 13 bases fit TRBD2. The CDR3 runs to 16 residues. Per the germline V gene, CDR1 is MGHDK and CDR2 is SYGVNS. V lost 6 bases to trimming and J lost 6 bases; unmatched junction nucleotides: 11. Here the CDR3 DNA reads TGTGCCAGCAGACTAGCGGGGGGGCCAGGAGCTCGCGAGCAGTACTTC. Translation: CASRLAGGPGAREQYF.

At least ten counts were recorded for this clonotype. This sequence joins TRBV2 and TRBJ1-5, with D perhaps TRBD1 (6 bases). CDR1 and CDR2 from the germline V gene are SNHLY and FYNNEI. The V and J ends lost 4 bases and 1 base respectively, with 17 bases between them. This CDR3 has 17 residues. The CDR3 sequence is CASSGRSTGPSNQPQHF. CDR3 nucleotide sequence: TGTGCCAGCAGTGGCCGCTCGACAGGACCCAGCAATCAGCCCCAGCATTTT.

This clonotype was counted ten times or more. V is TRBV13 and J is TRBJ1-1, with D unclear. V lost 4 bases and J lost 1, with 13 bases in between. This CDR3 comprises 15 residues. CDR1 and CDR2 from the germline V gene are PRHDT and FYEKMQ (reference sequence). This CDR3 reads CASSSPRIANTEAFF. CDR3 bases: TGTGCCAGCAGCTCCCCCCGGATAGCGAACACTGAAGCTTTCTTT.